This T cell receptor beta chain was captured by sequencing in a study of OX40 agonist ivuxolimab in advanced cancers. Study-level findings and limits: At 0.1 to 3.0 mg/kg, clonal expansion of CD4+ and CD8+ blood T cells had occurred by week 6.

Any history of autoimmune disease or systemic immunosuppression disqualified patients. CDR3 length: 16 amino acids. CDR1 is KGHSH and CDR2 is LQKENI in the germline V gene. V lost 2 bases to trimming and J lost 3 bases, with 16 bases between them. Details on this clone: Its specificity is unknown.

Clones were read by immunoSEQ multiplex PCR, and TCRdb kept only the in-frame ones, dropping some. Of about 110,000 clones listed, more than 85% are singletons. The sequenced sample was CD4+ or CD8+ T cells sorted from blood, obtained in a trial of the OX40 agonist ivuxolimab. The sequence came from an adult with an advanced solid tumor such as melanoma, head and neck, liver or kidney cancer. V usage is TRBV18 and J usage is TRBJ2-5, with D hard to call. CDR3 sequence (DNA): TGTGCCAGCTCACCAAACAAAGACGGTACGAAAGAGACCCAGTACTTC. Translated: CASSPNKDGTKETQYF.